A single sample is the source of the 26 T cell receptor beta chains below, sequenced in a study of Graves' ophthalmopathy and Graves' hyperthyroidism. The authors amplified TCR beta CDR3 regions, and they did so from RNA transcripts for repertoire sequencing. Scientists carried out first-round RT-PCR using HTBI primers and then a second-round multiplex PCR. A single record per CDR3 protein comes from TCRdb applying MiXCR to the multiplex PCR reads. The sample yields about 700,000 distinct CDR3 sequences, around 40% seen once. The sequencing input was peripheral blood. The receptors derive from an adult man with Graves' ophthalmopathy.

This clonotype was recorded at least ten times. CDR3 DNA: TGCAGCGCCACCGGGACTGTAACCGGGGAGCTGTTTTTT. This encodes CSATGTVTGELFF. This chain joins TRBV29-1 and TRBJ2-2, with D perhaps TRBD2 (6 bases). Germline V gives CDR1 SQVTM, CDR2 ANQGSEA. V lost 7 bases and J lost 5, with 14 bases in between. The CDR3 totals 13 residues.

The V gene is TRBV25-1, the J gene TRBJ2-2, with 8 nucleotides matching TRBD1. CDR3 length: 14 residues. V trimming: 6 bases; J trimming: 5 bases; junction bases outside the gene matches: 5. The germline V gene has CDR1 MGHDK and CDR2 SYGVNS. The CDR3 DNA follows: TGTGCCAGCAGGGACAGGGAAAGGACCGGGGAGCTGTTTTTT. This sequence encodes CASRDRERTGELFF.

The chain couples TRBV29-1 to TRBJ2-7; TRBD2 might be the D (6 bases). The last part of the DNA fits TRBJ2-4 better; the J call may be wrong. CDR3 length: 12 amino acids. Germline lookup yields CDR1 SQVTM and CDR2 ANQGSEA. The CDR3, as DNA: TGCAGCGTTCTCGGGAGACCGGACATTCAGTACTTC. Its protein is CSVLGRPDIQYF.

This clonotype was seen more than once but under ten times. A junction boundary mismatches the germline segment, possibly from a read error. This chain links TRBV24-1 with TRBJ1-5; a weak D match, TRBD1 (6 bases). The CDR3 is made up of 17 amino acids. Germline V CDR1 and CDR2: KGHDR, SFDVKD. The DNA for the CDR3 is TGTGCCAGCAGTTACCCATGGACAGAACTTAGCAATCAGCCCCAGCATTTT. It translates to CASSYPWTELSNQPQHF.

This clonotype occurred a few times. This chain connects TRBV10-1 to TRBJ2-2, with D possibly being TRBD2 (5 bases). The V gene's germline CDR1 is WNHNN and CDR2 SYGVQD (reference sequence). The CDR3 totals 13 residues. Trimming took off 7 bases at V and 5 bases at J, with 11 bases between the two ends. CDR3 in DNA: TGCGCCAGCACTAGGGAGCTGACCGGGGAGCTGTTTTTT. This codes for CASTRELTGELFF.

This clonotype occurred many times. CDR3 loop: CASSFGRTSNTEAFF. CDR3 sequence (DNA): TGTGCCAGCAGTTTCGGTCGGACATCGAACACTGAAGCTTTCTTT. The chain is built from TRBV12-3 or TRBV12-4 and TRBJ1-1; possibly TRBD1 for D (5 bases). Deletions cut 3 bases from V and 1 base from J, with 12 bases between. CDR3 length: 15 residues.

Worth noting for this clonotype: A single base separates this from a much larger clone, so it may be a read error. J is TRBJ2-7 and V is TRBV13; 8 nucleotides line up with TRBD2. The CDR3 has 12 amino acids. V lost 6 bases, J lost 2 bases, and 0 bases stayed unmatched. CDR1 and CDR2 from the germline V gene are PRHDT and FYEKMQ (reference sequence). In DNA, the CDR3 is TGTGCCAGCAGACTAGCGGCCTACGAGCAGTACTTC. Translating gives CASRLAAYEQYF.

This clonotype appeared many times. DNA for the CDR3: TGTGCCACCAGTGAAGGGCCCGGCGGGATCGGCGCTGAAGCTTTCTTT. Amino acids: CATSEGPGGIGAEAFF. V usage is TRBV24-1 and J usage is TRBJ1-1, with D uncertain. The length of the CDR3 is 16 residues. The germline gives CDR1 KGHDR, CDR2 SFDVKD. Trimming removed 4 bases at V and 6 bases at J, with 20 bases between.

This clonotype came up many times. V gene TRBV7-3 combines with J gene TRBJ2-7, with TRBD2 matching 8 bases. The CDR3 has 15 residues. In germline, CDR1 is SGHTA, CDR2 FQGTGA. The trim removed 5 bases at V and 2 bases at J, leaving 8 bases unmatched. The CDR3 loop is CASSPSAGATYEQYF. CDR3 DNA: TGTGCCAGCAGCCCATCAGCGGGAGCGACCTACGAGCAGTACTTC.

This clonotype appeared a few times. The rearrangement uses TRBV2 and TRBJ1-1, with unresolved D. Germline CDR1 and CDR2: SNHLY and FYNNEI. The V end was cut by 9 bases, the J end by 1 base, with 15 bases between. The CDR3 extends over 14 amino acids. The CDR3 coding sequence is TGTGCCAGTACCCCGGGCCTGGGGAACACTGAAGCTTTCTTT. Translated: CASTPGLGNTEAFF. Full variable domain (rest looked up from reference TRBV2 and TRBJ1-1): EPEVTQTPSHQVTQMGQEVILRCVPISNHLYFYWYRQILGQKVEFLVSFYNNEISEKSEIFDDQFSVERPDGSNFTLKIRSTKLEDSAMYFCASTPGLGNTEAFFGQGTRLTVV.

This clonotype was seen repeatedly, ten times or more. DNA of the CDR3: TGTGCCAGCAGTGACGTCGGGGGTAGGTCTGGGGCCAACGTCCTGACTTTC. It specifies CASSDVGGRSGANVLTF. This chain uses TRBV25-1 with TRBJ2-6, with D possibly being TRBD2 (6 bases). The V gene lost 3 bases and the J gene lost 1 base, with 13 bases spanning the gap. The CDR3 has 17 amino acids. Per the germline V gene, CDR1 is MGHDK and CDR2 is SYGVNS.

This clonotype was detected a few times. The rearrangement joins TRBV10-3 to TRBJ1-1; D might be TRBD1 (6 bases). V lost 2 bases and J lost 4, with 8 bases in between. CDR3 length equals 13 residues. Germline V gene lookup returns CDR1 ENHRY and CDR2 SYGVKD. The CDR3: CAISEEGGTEAFF. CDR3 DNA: TGTGCCATCAGTGAGGAGGGGGGCACTGAAGCTTTCTTT.

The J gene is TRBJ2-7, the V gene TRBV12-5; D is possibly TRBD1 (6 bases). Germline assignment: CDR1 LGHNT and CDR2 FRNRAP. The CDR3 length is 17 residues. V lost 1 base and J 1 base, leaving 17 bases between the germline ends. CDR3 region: CASGLANYRDKSYEQYF. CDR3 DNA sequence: TGTGCTAGTGGTTTGGCAAACTACCGGGACAAATCCTACGAGCAGTACTTC.

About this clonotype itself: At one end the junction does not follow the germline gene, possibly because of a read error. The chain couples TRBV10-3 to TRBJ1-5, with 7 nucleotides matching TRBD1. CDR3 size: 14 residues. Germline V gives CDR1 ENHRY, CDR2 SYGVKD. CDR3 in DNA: TGTGCCAGCAGTCCCGGGACAGTAGTTCGGCCCCAGCATTTT. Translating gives CASSPGTVVRPQHF.

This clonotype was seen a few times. The CDR3 DNA follows: TGTGCCAGCAGCTCGGGACACTTCACGAGGGAAGCTTTCTTT. Protein sequence: CASSSGHFTREAFF. This rearrangement joins TRBV7-3 to TRBJ1-1, with TRBD1 as a possible D gene (6 bases). V was cut by 4 bases and J by 8 bases, with 17 bases left in between. CDR1 and CDR2 (germline): SGHTA, FQGTGA. The CDR3 has 14 residues.

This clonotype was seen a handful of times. The CDR3 DNA reads TGTGCCAGCACAGGACAGGGGTTGAGGACAGCTGAAGCTTTCTTT. Translated: CASTGQGLRTAEAFF. J is TRBJ1-1 and V is TRBV28; 9 bases are shared with TRBD1. Trimming at V came to 7 bases and at J to 6 bases, leaving 12 bases not matched to a gene. The CDR3 totals 15 residues. Germline CDR1 is MDHEN and CDR2 is SYDVKM.

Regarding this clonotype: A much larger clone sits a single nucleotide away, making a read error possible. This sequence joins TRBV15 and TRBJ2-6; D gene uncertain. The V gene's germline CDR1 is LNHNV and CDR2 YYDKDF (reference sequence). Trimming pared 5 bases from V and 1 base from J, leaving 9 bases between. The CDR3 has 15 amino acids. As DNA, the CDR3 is TGTGCCACCAGCCTCGAACGGTCTGGGGCCAACGTCCTGACTTTC. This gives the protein CATSLERSGANVLTF.

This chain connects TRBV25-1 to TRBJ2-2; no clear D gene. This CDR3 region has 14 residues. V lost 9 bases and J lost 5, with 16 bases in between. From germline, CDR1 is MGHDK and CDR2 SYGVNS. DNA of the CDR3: TGTGCCAGTAGTATCACACCCCGGACCGGGGAGCTGTTTTTT. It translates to CASSITPRTGELFF.

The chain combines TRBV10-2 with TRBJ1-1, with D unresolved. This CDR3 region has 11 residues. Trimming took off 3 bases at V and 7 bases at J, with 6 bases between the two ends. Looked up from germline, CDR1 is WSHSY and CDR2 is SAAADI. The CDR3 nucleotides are TGCGCCAGCAGTGATGGGTTTGAAGCTTTCTTT. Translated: CASSDGFEAFF.

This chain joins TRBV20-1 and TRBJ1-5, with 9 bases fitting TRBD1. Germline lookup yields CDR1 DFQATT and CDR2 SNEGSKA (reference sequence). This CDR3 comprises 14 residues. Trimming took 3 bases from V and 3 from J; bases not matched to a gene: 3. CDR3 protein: CSARGTGNNQPQHF. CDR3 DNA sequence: TGCAGTGCTAGGGGGACAGGGAACAATCAGCCCCAGCATTTT.

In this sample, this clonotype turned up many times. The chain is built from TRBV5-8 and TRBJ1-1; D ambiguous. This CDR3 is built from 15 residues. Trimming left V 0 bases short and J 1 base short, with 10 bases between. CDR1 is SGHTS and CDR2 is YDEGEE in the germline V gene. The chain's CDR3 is CASSLVGRPNTEAFF. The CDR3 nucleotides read TGTGCCAGCAGCTTGGTGGGCAGGCCGAACACTGAAGCTTTCTTT.

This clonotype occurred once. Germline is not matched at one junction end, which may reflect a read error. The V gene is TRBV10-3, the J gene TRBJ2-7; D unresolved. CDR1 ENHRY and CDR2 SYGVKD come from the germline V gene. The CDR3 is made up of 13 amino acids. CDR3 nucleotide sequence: TGTGCCAGCAGTGAACGATACAGAGGCGAGCAGTACTTC. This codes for CASSERYRGEQYF.

The CDR3 nucleotides read TGTGCCAGCAGCAAGGACGGAGGCGCCTACGAGCAGTACTTC. This sequence encodes CASSKDGGAYEQYF. The chain joins TRBV2 to TRBJ2-7, with D possibly matching TRBD2 (5 bases). Germline assignment: CDR1 SNHLY and CDR2 FYNNEI. The germline V and J ends were trimmed by 6 bases and 2 bases, with 14 bases remaining between them. The CDR3 has 14 amino acids.

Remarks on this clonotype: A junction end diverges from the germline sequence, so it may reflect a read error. This CDR3 is CASSVALEQYF. CDR3 bases: TGTGCCAGCAGTGTAGCCCTCGAGCAGTACTTC. This sequence joins TRBV10-3 and TRBJ2-7; D remains ambiguous. There are 11 residues in the CDR3. CDR1 and CDR2 from the germline V gene are ENHRY and SYGVKD.

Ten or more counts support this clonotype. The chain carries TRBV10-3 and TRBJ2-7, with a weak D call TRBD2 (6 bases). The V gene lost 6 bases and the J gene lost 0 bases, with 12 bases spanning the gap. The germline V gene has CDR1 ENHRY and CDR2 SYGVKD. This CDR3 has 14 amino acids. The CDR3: CAIRGGASSYEQYF. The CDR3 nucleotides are TGTGCCATCAGAGGAGGGGCTAGCTCCTACGAGCAGTACTTC.

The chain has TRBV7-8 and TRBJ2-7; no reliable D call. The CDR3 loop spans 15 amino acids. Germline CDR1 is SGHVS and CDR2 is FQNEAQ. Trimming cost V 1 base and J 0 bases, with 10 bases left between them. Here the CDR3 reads CASSLGAGFSYEQYF. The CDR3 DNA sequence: TGTGCCAGCAGCTTAGGGGCAGGATTCTCCTACGAGCAGTACTTC.